Following are 16 T cell receptor beta chains from one sample sequenced in a study of shared clonotypes between healthy human individuals. Using immunoSEQ multiplex PCR, the repertoire was profiled, and TCRdb retains in-frame clones only, with some absent. The table has approximately 1,500,000 clones, 98% seen once; the top ten hold 0.4% to 0.45%. The sample taken for sequencing was naive CD4+ T cells sorted from blood. Subset given: CD45RA+ positively selected. These receptor sequences come from a man in his thirties or forties in good health.

This rearrangement joins TRBV7-2 to TRBJ2-2; D not resolved. Germline V gene sequence: CDR1 SGHTA, CDR2 FQGNSA. This CDR3 is 15 amino acids long. V was cut by 6 bases and J by 3 bases, with 14 bases left in between. Here the CDR3 reads CASRRILGDTGELFF. The CDR3 DNA reads TGTGCCAGCAGAAGGATCCTAGGTGACACCGGGGAGCTGTTTTTT.

Remarks on this clone: Other DNA sequences in the sample encode the same CDR3. CDR3 protein: CASSPPGTPYGYTF. The DNA of the CDR3 is TGTGCCAGCTCACCACCGGGGACTCCCTATGGCTACACCTTC. V gene TRBV18 combines with J gene TRBJ1-2; a weak D match, TRBD1 (5 bases). CDR3 length: 14 amino acids. V was pared by 0 bases and J by 4 bases, with 9 bases between. Germline V CDR1 and CDR2: KGHSH, LQKENI. Based on the CDR3 plus reference TRBV18 and TRBJ1-2, the full variable domain is NAGVMQNPRHLVRRRGQEARLRCSPMKGHSHVYWYRQLPEEGLKFMVYLQKENIIDESGMPKERFSAEFPKEGPSILRIQQVVRGDSAAYFCASSPPGTPYGYTFGSGTRLTVV.

As concerns this clone: Other DNA variants within this sample encode the same CDR3. This chain links TRBV15 with TRBJ2-7, with TRBD2 identical over 10 bases. The V and J ends lost 1 base and 2 bases, in that order; junction bases with no gene match: 2. The CDR3 is 15 residues long. Germline V gives CDR1 LNHNV, CDR2 YYDKDF (reference sequence). CDR3: CATSRGTSGAYEQYF. The DNA for the CDR3 is TGTGCCACCAGCAGAGGAACTAGCGGGGCCTACGAGCAGTACTTC. The variable domain in full, completed from reference TRBV15 and TRBJ2-7, reads DAMVIQNPRYQVTQFGKPVTLSCSQTLNHNVMYWYQQKSSQAPKLLFHYYDKDFNNEADTPDNFQSRRPNTSFCFLDIRSPGLGDTAMYLCATSRGTSGAYEQYFGPGTRLTVT.

The chain is built from TRBV7-9 and TRBJ2-5, with no clear D. Germline V gives CDR1 SEHNR, CDR2 FQNEAQ (reference sequence). The CDR3 is 16 amino acids. V was cut by 6 bases and J by 5 bases, with 22 bases left in between. The CDR3 DNA reads as TGTGCCAGCAGTCCGGCCCCGTGGGGAATAATGGAGACCCAGTACTTC. This gives the protein CASSPAPWGIMETQYF.

J is TRBJ1-2 and V is TRBV6-5; D uncertain. The germline V and J ends were trimmed by 0 bases and 4 bases, with 9 bases remaining between them. The CDR3 spans 14 residues. CDR1 and CDR2 (germline): MNHEY, SVGAGI. CDR3 in amino acids: CASSYSIVGYGYTF. CDR3 DNA sequence: TGTGCCAGCAGTTACTCGATCGTGGGCTATGGCTACACCTTC.

V is TRBV7-8 and J is TRBJ2-3; perhaps D is TRBD1 or TRBD2 (5 bases each). CDR1 SGHVS and CDR2 FQNEAQ come from the germline V gene. Trimming shortened V by 4 bases and J by 7 bases, and 24 bases separated the two germline ends. CDR3 size: 17 residues. The chain's CDR3 is CASSYHRDPRPPNTQYF. The CDR3 DNA reads as TGTGCCAGCAGCTACCACCGGGACCCTCGGCCTCCCAATACGCAGTATTTT.

The rearrangement uses TRBV18 and TRBJ2-1; unclear D gene. V lost 1 base and J 5 bases, leaving 12 bases between the germline ends. The CDR3 has 15 residues. From germline, CDR1 is KGHSH and CDR2 LQKENI. CDR3 in amino acids: CASSPLGAGHNEQFF. CDR3 nucleotides: TGTGCCAGCTCACCACTGGGTGCCGGTCACAATGAGCAGTTCTTC. The full variable domain, rest sourced from reference TRBV18 and TRBJ2-1, is NAGVMQNPRHLVRRRGQEARLRCSPMKGHSHVYWYRQLPEEGLKFMVYLQKENIIDESGMPKERFSAEFPKEGPSILRIQQVVRGDSAAYFCASSPLGAGHNEQFFGPGTRLTVL.

The rearrangement joins TRBV11-2 to TRBJ2-3, with TRBD2 matching over 12 bases. Germline CDR1 SGHAT, CDR2 FQNNGV. J was trimmed by 3 bases and V by 1 base; bases with no gene match: 5. CDR3 length: 17 amino acids. The CDR3, as DNA: TGTGCCAGCAGCTTAGGGCGACTAGCGGGAGCAACAGATACGCAGTATTTT. Amino acids: CASSLGRLAGATDTQYF.

The chain employs TRBV12-5 and TRBJ2-5; D is possibly TRBD1 (6 bases). The CDR3 spans 13 residues. The V end lost 7 bases, the J end lost 2 bases, and 11 bases lay between the germline ends. CDR1 LGHNT and CDR2 FRNRAP come from the germline V gene. CDR3 loop: CASALGQQETQYF. CDR3 in DNA: TGTGCTAGTGCCCTAGGACAGCAAGAGACCCAGTACTTC.

The chain carries TRBV18 and TRBJ2-5, with TRBD1 matching over 7 bases. Trimming at V came to 2 bases and at J to 13 bases, leaving 10 bases not matched to a gene. Germline CDR1 is KGHSH and CDR2 is LQKENI. CDR3 length: 13 amino acids. CDR3 loop: CASSPNWQGESYF. The CDR3 DNA reads as TGTGCCAGCTCACCAAACTGGCAGGGGGAGTCGTACTTC.

This chain connects TRBV28 to TRBJ2-7; 8 nucleotides match TRBD1. CDR1 and CDR2 from the germline V gene are MDHEN and SYDVKM. The length of the CDR3 is 18 residues. V shed 5 bases, J shed 2 bases, and the junction held 17 bases outside the gene matches. The CDR3: CASSPIRTDRVGAYEQYF. CDR3 DNA: TGTGCCAGCAGTCCAATTCGAACGGACAGGGTGGGCGCCTACGAGCAGTACTTC.

The chain carries TRBV11-1 and TRBJ1-2, with D possibly TRBD1 on 6 matching bases. Trimming left V 4 bases short and J 8 bases short, with 20 bases between. Germline loops: CDR1 SGHAT, CDR2 FQDESV (reference sequence). The CDR3 consists of 15 residues. CDR3 nucleotide sequence: TGTGCCAGCAGCTCCCGGTGGCGGGGGCGAGAGGGCTACACCTTC. As protein: CASSSRWRGREGYTF.

The chain has TRBV30 and TRBJ2-3, with D perhaps matching TRBD2 (5 bases). Germline V gives CDR1 GTSNPN, CDR2 SVGIG (reference sequence). The CDR3 runs 13 residues. Trimming took 5 bases from V and 2 from J, leaving 11 bases between them. The CDR3 DNA follows: TGTGCCTGGTCTAGCATGTCCACAGATACGCAGTATTTT. Amino acid sequence: CAWSSMSTDTQYF.

This chain connects TRBV18 to TRBJ2-1; possibly TRBD1 for D (5 bases). Germline loops: CDR1 KGHSH, CDR2 LQKENI. The CDR3 sequence is 14 residues long. V lost 1 base and J lost 5, with 9 bases in between. This CDR3 reads CASSPLTGNNEQFF. CDR3 bases: TGTGCCAGCTCACCACTCACAGGCAACAATGAGCAGTTCTTC.

In DNA form, the CDR3 reads TGTGCCAGCAGCGAAAGCCTGACTAGCGGGGACTACGAGCAGTACTTC. It encodes CASSESLTSGDYEQYF. The chain joins TRBV5-4 to TRBJ2-7, with 11 nucleotides matching TRBD2. Germline trimming cut 4 bases from V and 3 bases from J; bases unmatched to any gene: 9. The CDR3 covers 16 residues. The germline V gene encodes CDR1 SGHNT and CDR2 YYREEE (reference sequence).

The V gene is TRBV10-3, the J gene TRBJ1-3; maybe TRBD1 (5 bases). V lost 6 bases to trimming and J lost 4 bases, with 13 bases between them. The CDR3 extends over 14 amino acids. The germline CDR1 and CDR2 sequences are ENHRY and SYGVKD. DNA of the CDR3: TGTGCCATCAGCCCGGACAAGAGCGGAAACACCATATATTTT. Protein sequence: CAISPDKSGNTIYF.